A selection of T cell receptor beta chains follows, all from one sample in a study of regulatory T cells in long-lasting Graves disease. TCRdb re-called the multiplex PCR reads with MiXCR, one entry per CDR3 protein. The sample consists of about 430,000 distinct CDR3 sequences, 14% to 15% of them appearing once. The same data also contributed to another study, on T cells in Graves' hyperthyroidism and ophthalmopathy.

This specimen consisted of peripheral blood mononuclear cells (PBMCs), obtained at new diagnosis, from a patient treated with antithyroid drugs. The source is a woman aged 40 to 50 with Graves disease. CDR3s include the opening cysteine and the closing phenylalanine or tryptophan. Fields, in order: J gene, V gene, clone size, D gene, CDR3 protein, CDR3 DNA. The D gene is left open where the match is weak. A clone size is listed for some rows: how often the clone was seen (once, few, many), or a class if it is expanded.

>TRBJ2-2|TRBV12-3/TRBV12-4|many|.
CASSLDSFSGELFF
TGTGCCAGCAGTTTAGACAGTTTTTCCGGGGAGCTGTTTTTT
>TRBJ1-1|TRBV5-4|many|.
CASSSGPGDTEAFF
TGTGCCAGCAGTTCGGGTCCGGGGGACACTGAAGCTTTCTTT
>TRBJ2-3|TRBV9|many|TRBD2
CASSASSGFVDTQYF
TGTGCCAGCAGCGCCTCTAGCGGGTTCGTAGATACGCAGTATTTT
>TRBJ1-5|TRBV12-3/TRBV12-4|many|.
CASSTGTLDQPQHF
TGTGCCAGCAGTACCGGGACGTTGGACCAGCCCCAGCATTTT
>TRBJ2-1|TRBV28|many|.
CASKLPGVNEQFF
TGTGCCAGCAAGCTACCGGGGGTGAATGAGCAGTTCTTC
>TRBJ1-5|TRBV11-2|many|.
CASSLDSSYGGNQPQHF
TGTGCCAGCAGCTTAGACTCCTCGTACGGTGGAAATCAGCCCCAGCATTTT
>TRBJ2-7|TRBV12-3/TRBV12-4|many|.
CASTTLAGDRLINEQYF
TGTGCCAGCACAACCCTGGCAGGGGACCGACTCATAAACGAGCAGTACTTC
>TRBJ2-7|TRBV9|many|.
CASSPVVAGYEQYF
TGTGCCAGCAGCCCTGTGGTAGCAGGCTACGAGCAGTACTTC
>TRBJ2-2|TRBV7-9|many|.
CASSPPLTKRGGELFF
TGTGCCAGCAGCCCCCCTCTAACGAAGAGGGGAGGGGAGCTGTTTTTT
>TRBJ1-4|TRBV7-2|many|.
CASSLLQGTNEKLFF
TGTGCCAGCAGCTTATTACAGGGAACTAATGAAAAACTGTTTTTT
>TRBJ2-3|TRBV12-3/TRBV12-4|many|.
CASSPLLEPSWSDTQYF
TGTGCCAGCAGTCCTCTACTAGAGCCTTCATGGTCAGATACGCAGTATTTT
>TRBJ2-2|TRBV7-2|many|.
CASSLEGSGELFF
TGTGCCAGCAGCTTAGAAGGTTCCGGGGAGCTGTTTTTT
>TRBJ2-5|TRBV20-1|many|TRBD2
CSARAGAGGPFETQYF
TGCAGTGCTAGAGCGGGGGCGGGAGGGCCATTCGAGACCCAGTACTTC
>TRBJ2-3|TRBV12-3/TRBV12-4|once|TRBD2
CASSPLTGLARYF
TGTGCCAGCAGTCCTTTGACCGGACTAGCCCGTTATTTT
>TRBJ2-3|TRBV5-4|few|.
CASSLEATSSTDTQYF
TGTGCCAGCAGCTTGGAGGCTACCTCTAGCACAGATACGCAGTATTTT
>TRBJ2-7|TRBV7-2|many|.
CASSAQPGVSEQYF
TGTGCCAGCAGCGCCCAGCCCGGAGTCTCTGAGCAGTACTTC
>TRBJ2-1|TRBV7-9|many|TRBD2
CASSLTSGGYNEQFF
TGTGCCAGCAGCTTAACTAGCGGGGGATACAATGAGCAGTTCTTC
>TRBJ1-1|TRBV20-1|many|.
CSAREDSTEAFF
TGCAGTGCTAGGGAAGACAGCACTGAAGCTTTCTTT
>TRBJ1-2|TRBV19|many|TRBD1
CASSRGQGIYGYTF
TGTGCCAGTAGCCGGGGACAGGGGATCTATGGCTACACCTTC
>TRBJ1-6|TRBV30|.|.
CAWSVQSPLHF
TGTGCCTGGAGTGTTCAATCACCCCTCCACTTT
>TRBJ2-2|TRBV27|.|TRBD2
CASSSKPPGLAGQNTGELFF
TGTGCCAGCAGTTCGAAGCCACCGGGACTAGCGGGACAGAACACCGGGGAGCTGTTTTTT
>TRBJ2-7|TRBV24-1|many|.
CATSNRDHEQYF
TGTGCCACCAGTAACAGGGACCACGAGCAGTACTTC
>TRBJ1-2|TRBV20-1|few|.
CSARDGGDYGYTF
TGCAGTGCTAGAGACGGGGGAGACTATGGCTACACCTTC
>TRBJ2-1|TRBV2|many|.
CASYGQYNEQFF
TGTGCCAGCTATGGACAGTACAATGAGCAGTTCTTC
>TRBJ2-3|TRBV11-2|many|.
CASSAQSTLLASITDTQYF
TGTGCCAGCAGCGCCCAGAGTACCCTACTAGCTTCGATCACAGATACGCAGTATTTT
>TRBJ2-7|TRBV19|.|.
CASSVRGGYHEQYF
TGTGCCAGTAGTGTCAGGGGTGGCTACCACGAGCAGTACTTC
>TRBJ2-1|TRBV19|many|.
CASSIDRGANEQFF
TGTGCCAGTAGTATAGATCGGGGGGCTAACGAGCAGTTCTTC
>TRBJ2-3|TRBV5-1|many|.
CASRTTDTQYF
TGCGCCAGCAGAACTACAGATACGCAGTATTTT
>TRBJ2-3|TRBV5-1|many|TRBD2
CASSSHGTSGSGDTQYF
TGCGCCAGCAGCTCCCACGGGACTAGCGGTTCCGGAGATACGCAGTATTTT
>TRBJ2-3|TRBV4-2|few|.
CASTSSGGGTFTDTQYF
TGTGCCAGCACCTCGTCCGGGGGCGGGACTTTCACAGATACGCAGTATTTT
>TRBJ1-6|TRBV30|many|.
CAWSPGQDNSPLHF
TGTGCCTGGAGCCCGGGACAAGATAATTCACCCCTCCACTTT
>TRBJ2-7|TRBV20-1|.|TRBD1
CSAFHRGLGEQYF
TGCAGTGCCTTCCACAGGGGCTTGGGAGAGCAGTACTTC
>TRBJ2-7|TRBV28|few|TRBD2
CASRPSGREVGEQYF
TGTGCCAGCAGGCCAAGCGGGAGGGAGGTTGGCGAGCAGTACTTC
>TRBJ1-1|TRBV27|.|.
CASSLYPEDTEAFF
TGTGCCAGCAGTTTATATCCGGAGGACACTGAAGCTTTCTTT
>TRBJ2-1|TRBV11-3|.|.
CASSLSLDGEQFF
TGTGCCAGCAGCCTCAGCCTAGATGGTGAGCAGTTCTTC
>TRBJ2-1|TRBV28|many|.
CASSFGWDNEQFF
TGTGCCAGCAGTTTCGGGTGGGACAATGAGCAGTTCTTC
>TRBJ1-6|TRBV27|many|.
CASRSGTENSPLHF
TGTGCCAGCCGTTCCGGGACGGAGAATTCACCCCTCCACTTT
>TRBJ2-3|TRBV29-1|many|TRBD1
CSVGDRVSTDTQYF
TGCAGCGTTGGGGACAGGGTTAGCACAGATACGCAGTATTTT
>TRBJ2-1|TRBV12-3/TRBV12-4|few|.
CASSLGSQNYNEQFF
TGTGCCAGCAGTTTGGGCTCCCAAAACTACAATGAGCAGTTCTTC
>TRBJ2-1|TRBV6-1|many|.
CASTPDGWWDNEQFF
TGTGCCAGCACTCCTGACGGGTGGTGGGACAATGAGCAGTTCTTC
>TRBJ1-1|TRBV6-1|.|.
CASNIRHNTEAFF
TGTGCCAGCAATATCCGACATAACACTGAAGCTTTCTTT
>TRBJ2-4|TRBV7-8|few|.
CASSQSGLAKNIQYF
TGTGCCAGCAGCCAGAGCGGACTAGCCAAAAACATTCAGTACTTC
>TRBJ2-7|TRBV3-1|.|TRBD1
CASSPGGTGSYEQYF
TGTGCCAGCAGCCCAGGTGGGACAGGGTCCTACGAGCAGTACTTC
>TRBJ2-7|TRBV19|few|.
CASSIYHLGGATSYEQYF
TGTGCCAGTAGTATCTACCACCTGGGGGGGGCTACCTCCTACGAGCAGTACTTC
>TRBJ1-4|TRBV9|many|.
CASSTGTTREKLFF
TGTGCCAGCAGCACCGGGACGACTAGGGAAAAACTGTTTTTT
>TRBJ1-6|TRBV19|many|TRBD1
CASSKGQEGSQASPLHF
TGTGCCAGTAGTAAGGGACAGGAAGGATCTCAGGCTTCACCCCTCCACTTT
>TRBJ1-1|TRBV13|few|.
CASSLVRVNTEAFF
TGTGCCAGCAGCTTAGTTAGGGTAAACACTGAAGCTTTCTTT
>TRBJ1-2|TRBV20-1|many|TRBD1
CSARATGGHGYTF
TGCAGTGCTAGAGCGACAGGGGGACATGGCTACACCTTC
>TRBJ2-1|TRBV5-1|few|TRBD1
CASSFGQGATDEQFF
TGCGCCAGCAGCTTTGGACAGGGGGCTACGGATGAGCAGTTCTTC